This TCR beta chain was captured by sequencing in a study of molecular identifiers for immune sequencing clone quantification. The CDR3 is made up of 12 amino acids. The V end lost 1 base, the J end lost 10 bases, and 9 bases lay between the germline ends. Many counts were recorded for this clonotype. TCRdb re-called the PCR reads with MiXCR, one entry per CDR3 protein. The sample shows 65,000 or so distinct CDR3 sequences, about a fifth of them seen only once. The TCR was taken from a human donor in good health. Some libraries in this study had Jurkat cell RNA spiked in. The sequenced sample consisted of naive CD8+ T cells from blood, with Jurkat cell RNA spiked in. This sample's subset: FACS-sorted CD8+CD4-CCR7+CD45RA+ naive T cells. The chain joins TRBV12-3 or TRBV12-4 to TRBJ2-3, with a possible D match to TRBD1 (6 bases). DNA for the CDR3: TGTGCCAGCAGTTTAGACAGGGTGGCGCAGTATTTT. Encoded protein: CASSLDRVAQYF.